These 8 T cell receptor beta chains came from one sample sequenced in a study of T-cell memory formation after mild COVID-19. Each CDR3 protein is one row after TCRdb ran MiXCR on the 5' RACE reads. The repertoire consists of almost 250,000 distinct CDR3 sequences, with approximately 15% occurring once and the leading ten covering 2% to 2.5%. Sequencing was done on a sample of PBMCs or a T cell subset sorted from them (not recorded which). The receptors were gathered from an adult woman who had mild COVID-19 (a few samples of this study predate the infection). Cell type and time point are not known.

The CDR3 coding sequence is TGTGCCAGCAAATCCCAAGTGATGGAAGCTTTCTTT. This sequence encodes CASKSQVMEAFF. This chain connects TRBV6-5 to TRBJ1-1; D gene uncertain. CDR3 length equals 12 residues. Deletions cut 7 bases from V and 8 bases from J, with 14 bases between. Looked up from germline, CDR1 is MNHEY and CDR2 is SVGAGI.

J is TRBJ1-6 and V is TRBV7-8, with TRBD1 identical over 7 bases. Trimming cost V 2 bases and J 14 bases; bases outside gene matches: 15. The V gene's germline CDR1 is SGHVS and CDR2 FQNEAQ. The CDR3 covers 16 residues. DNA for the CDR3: TGTGCCAGCAGCTTAATGGAACAGGGGACCTGGGGATCCCTCCACTTT. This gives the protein CASSLMEQGTWGSLHF.

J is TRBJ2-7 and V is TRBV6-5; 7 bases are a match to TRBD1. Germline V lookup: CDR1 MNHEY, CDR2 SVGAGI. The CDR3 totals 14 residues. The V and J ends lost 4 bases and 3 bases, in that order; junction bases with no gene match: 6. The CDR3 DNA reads TGTGCCAGCAGTTCAGGGGGAATGGTCTACGAGCAGTACTTC. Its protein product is CASSSGGMVYEQYF.

CDR3 bases: TGCAGTGCTGGCGGGACTCCTAACAATGAGCAGTTCTTC. This gives the protein CSAGGTPNNEQFF. V and J are TRBV20-1 and TRBJ2-1, with D perhaps matching TRBD2 (6 bases). Deletions cut 5 bases from V and 5 bases from J, with 13 bases between. Germline V CDR1 and CDR2: DFQATT, SNEGSKA (reference sequence). The CDR3 spans 13 residues.

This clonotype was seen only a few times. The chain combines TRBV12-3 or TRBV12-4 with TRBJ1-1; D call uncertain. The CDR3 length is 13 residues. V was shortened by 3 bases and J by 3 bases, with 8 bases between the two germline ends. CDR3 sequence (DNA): TGTGCCAGCAGTTTGTGGCAGGACACTGAAGCTTTCTTT. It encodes CASSLWQDTEAFF.

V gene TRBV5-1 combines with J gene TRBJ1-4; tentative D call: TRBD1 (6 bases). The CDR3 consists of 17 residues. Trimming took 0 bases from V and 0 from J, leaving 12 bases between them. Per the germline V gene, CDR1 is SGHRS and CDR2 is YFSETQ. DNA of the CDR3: TGCGCCAGCAGCTTGGGTAACAGGGCCCCAACTAATGAAAAACTGTTTTTT. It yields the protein CASSLGNRAPTNEKLFF.

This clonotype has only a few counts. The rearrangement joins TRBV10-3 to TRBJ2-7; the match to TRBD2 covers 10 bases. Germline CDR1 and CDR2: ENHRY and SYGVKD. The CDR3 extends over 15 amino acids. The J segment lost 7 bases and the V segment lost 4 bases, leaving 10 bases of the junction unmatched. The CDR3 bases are TGTGCCATCAGTGGGGGCCTAGCGGGAGTCTGGGAGCAGTACTTC. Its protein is CAISGGLAGVWEQYF.

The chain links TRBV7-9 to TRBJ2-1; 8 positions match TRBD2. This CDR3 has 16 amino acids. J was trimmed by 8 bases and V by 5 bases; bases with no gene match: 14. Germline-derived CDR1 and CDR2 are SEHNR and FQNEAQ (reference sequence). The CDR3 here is CASSLGPLAGSHEQFF. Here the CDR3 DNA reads TGTGCCAGCAGCCTTGGGCCCCTAGCGGGTAGCCATGAGCAGTTCTTC.